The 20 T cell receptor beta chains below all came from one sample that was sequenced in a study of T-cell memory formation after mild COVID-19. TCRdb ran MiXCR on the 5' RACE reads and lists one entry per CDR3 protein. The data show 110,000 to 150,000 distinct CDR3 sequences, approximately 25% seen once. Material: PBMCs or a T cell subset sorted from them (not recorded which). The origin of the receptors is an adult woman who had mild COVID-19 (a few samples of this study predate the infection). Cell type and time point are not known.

The CDR3 nucleotides are TGTGCCAGCAGCTTGGGACTAGCGGGGGGGAGGAAGACCCAGTACTTC. It yields the protein CASSLGLAGGRKTQYF. The chain recombines TRBV7-2 with TRBJ2-5; 16 bases fit TRBD2. Germline loops: CDR1 SGHTA, CDR2 FQGNSA. The CDR3 is 16 amino acids. Trimming took 3 bases from V and 6 from J; bases not matched to a gene: 4.

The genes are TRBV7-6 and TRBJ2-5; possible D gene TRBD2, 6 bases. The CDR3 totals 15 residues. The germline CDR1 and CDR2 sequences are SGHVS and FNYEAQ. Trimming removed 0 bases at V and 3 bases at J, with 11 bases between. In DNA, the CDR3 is TGTGCCAGCAGCTTAGCGAGGCAGCGGGAAGAGACCCAGTACTTC. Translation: CASSLARQREETQYF.

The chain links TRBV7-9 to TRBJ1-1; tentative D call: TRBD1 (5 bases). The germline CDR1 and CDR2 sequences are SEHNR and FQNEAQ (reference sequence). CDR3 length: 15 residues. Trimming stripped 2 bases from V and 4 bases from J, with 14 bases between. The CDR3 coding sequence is TGTGCCAGCAGCTTAATGCTAGGGGTGGGCACTGAAGCTTTCTTT. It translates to CASSLMLGVGTEAFF.

The CDR3 DNA reads as TGTGCCAGCAGCGTAGGACTAGCGGGGGCCTACAATGAGCAGTTCTTC. As protein: CASSVGLAGAYNEQFF. The chain uses TRBV9 and TRBJ2-1; 12 bases match TRBD2. V trimming: 0 bases; J trimming: 2 bases; junction bases outside the gene matches: 0. The CDR3 consists of 16 residues. Per germline, CDR1 SGDLS and CDR2 YYNGEE.

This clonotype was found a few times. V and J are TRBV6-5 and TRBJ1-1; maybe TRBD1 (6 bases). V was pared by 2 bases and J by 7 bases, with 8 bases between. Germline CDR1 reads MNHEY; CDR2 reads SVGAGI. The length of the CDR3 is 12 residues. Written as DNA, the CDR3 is TGTGCCAGCAGTTACAGCAGGGGTGAAGCTTTCTTT. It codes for CASSYSRGEAFF.

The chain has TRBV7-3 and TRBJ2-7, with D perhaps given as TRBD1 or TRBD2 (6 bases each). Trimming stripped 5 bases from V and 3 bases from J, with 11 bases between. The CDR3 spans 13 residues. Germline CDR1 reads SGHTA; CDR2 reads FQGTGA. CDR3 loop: CASSIGGVYEQYF. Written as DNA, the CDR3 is TGTGCCAGCAGCATCGGGGGCGTCTACGAGCAGTACTTC.

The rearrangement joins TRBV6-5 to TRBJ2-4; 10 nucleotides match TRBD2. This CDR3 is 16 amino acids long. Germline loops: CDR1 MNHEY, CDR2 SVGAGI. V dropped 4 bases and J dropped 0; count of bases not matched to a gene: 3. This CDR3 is CASSLAGGQAKNIQYF. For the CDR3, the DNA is TGTGCCAGCAGTTTAGCGGGGGGCCAAGCCAAAAACATTCAGTACTTC.

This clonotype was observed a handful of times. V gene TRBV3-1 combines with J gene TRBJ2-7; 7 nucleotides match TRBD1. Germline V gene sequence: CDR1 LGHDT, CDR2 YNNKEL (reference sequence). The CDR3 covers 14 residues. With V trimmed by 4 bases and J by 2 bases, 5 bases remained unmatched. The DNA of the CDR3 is TGTGCCAGCAGCCTCAGACAGGGTACCTACGAGCAGTACTTC. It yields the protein CASSLRQGTYEQYF.

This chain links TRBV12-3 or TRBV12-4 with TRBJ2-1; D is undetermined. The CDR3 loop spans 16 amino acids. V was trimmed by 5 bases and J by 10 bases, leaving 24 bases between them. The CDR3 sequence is CASSPPWSGPAKEQFF. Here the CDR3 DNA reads TGTGCCAGCAGTCCCCCGTGGTCGGGTCCGGCCAAGGAGCAGTTCTTC.

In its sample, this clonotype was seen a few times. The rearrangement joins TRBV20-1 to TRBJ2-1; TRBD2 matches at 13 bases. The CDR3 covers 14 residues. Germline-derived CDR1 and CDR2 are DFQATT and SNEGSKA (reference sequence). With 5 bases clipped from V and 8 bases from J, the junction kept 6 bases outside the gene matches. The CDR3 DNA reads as TGCAGTGCTGATGGACTAGCGGGGGTCTATGAGCAGTTCTTC. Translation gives CSADGLAGVYEQFF.

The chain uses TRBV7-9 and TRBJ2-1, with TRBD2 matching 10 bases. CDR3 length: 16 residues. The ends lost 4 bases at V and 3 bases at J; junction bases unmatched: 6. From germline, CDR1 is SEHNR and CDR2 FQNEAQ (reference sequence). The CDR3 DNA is TGTGCCAGCAGCTCCTTAGCGGGGGGCGACTACAATGAGCAGTTCTTC. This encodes CASSSLAGGDYNEQFF. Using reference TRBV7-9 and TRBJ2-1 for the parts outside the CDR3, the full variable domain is DTGVSQNPRHKITKRGQNVTFRCDPISEHNRLYWYRQTLGQGPEFLTYFQNEAQLEKSRLLSDRFSAERPKGSFSTLEIQRTEQGDSAMYLCASSSLAGGDYNEQFFGPGTRLTVL.

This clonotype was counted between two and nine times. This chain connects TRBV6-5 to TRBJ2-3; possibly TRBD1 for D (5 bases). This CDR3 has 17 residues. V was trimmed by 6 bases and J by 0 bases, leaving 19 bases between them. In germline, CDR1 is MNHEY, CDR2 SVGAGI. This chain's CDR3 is CASSPFRGPTSTDTQYF. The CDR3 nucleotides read TGTGCCAGCAGCCCTTTTAGGGGCCCAACAAGCACAGATACGCAGTATTTT.

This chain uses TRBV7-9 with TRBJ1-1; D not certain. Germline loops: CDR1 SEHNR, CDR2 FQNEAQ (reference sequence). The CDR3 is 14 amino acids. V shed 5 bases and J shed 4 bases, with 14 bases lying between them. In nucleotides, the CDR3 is TGTGCCAGCAGCCCCGGCACGATGAGCACTGAAGCTTTCTTT. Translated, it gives CASSPGTMSTEAFF.

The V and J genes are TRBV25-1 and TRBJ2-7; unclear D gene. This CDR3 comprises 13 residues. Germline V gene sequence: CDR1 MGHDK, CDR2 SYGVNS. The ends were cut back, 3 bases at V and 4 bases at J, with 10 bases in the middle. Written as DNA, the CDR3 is TGTGCCAGCAGTGATCTGATAGCTTACGAGCAGTACTTC. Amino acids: CASSDLIAYEQYF.

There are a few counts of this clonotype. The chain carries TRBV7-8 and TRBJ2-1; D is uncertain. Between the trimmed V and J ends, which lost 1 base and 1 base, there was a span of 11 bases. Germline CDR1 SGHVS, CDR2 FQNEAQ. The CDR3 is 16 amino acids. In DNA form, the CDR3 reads TGTGCCAGCAGCTTAGGTGGGATGGGATCCTACAATGAGCAGTTCTTC. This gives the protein CASSLGGMGSYNEQFF.

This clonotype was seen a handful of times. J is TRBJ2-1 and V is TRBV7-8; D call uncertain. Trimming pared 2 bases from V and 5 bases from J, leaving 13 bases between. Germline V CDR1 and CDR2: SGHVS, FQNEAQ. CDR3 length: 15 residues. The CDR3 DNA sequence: TGTGCCAGCAGCTTAATGGTGGTAGGAAACAATGAGCAGTTCTTC. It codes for CASSLMVVGNNEQFF.

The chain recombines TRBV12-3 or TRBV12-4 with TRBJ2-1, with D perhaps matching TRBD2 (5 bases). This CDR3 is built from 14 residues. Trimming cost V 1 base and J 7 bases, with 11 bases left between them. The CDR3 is CASSLGASSNEQFF. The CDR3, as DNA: TGTGCCAGCAGTTTAGGCGCTAGCAGTAATGAGCAGTTCTTC.

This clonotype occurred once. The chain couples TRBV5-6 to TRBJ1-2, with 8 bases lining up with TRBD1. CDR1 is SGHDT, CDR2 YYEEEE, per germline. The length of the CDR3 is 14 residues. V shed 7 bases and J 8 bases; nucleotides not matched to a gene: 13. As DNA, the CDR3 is TGTGCCAGCGGTACCCGGACAGGGCCCAGGGGCTACACCTTC. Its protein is CASGTRTGPRGYTF.

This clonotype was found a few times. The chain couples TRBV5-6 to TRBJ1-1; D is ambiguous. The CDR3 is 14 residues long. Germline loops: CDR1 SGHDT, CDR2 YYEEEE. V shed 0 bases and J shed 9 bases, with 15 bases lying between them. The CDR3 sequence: CASSLGVRRDQAFF. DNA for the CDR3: TGTGCCAGCAGCTTGGGGGTGAGGCGTGACCAAGCTTTCTTT.

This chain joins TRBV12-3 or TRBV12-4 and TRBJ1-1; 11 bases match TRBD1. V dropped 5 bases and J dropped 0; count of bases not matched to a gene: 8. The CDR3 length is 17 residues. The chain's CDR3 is CASSLGTGGFMNTEAFF. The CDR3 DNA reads TGTGCCAGCAGTCTGGGGACAGGGGGTTTTATGAACACTGAAGCTTTCTTT.